These 15 T cell receptor beta chains came from one sample sequenced in a study of T cell responses to AZD1222 COVID-19 vaccine. The repertoire was sequenced with immunoSEQ multiplex PCR; TCRdb's copy has only in-frame clones and lacks some. The sample holds about 97,000 clones, roughly nine tenths seen once. This material consisted of peripheral blood, taken on day 0 of AZD1222 vaccination. The receptor source for this set is an adult in good health.

The chain combines TRBV30 with TRBJ1-2; D may be TRBD1 (5 bases). CDR3 length equals 11 residues. Trimming cost V 5 bases and J 4 bases, with 8 bases left between them. Germline V CDR1 and CDR2: GTSNPN, SVGIG (reference sequence). The CDR3: CAWGGTYGYTF. The CDR3 nucleotides read TGTGCCTGGGGCGGGACCTATGGCTACACCTTC. The whole variable domain, remainder taken from reference TRBV30 and TRBJ1-2, is SQTIHQWPATLVQPVGSPLSLECTVEGTSNPNLYWYRQAAGRGLQLLFYSVGIGQISSEVPQNLSASRPQDRQFILSSKKLLLSDSGFYLCAWGGTYGYTFGSGTRLTVV.

This clone showed up just once. V gene TRBV7-9 combines with J gene TRBJ2-7; possibly TRBD1 for D (5 bases). V lost 0 bases, J lost 6 bases, and 12 bases lay in between. Germline CDR1 and CDR2: SEHNR and FQNEAQ (reference sequence). The CDR3 spans 14 residues. CDR3 residues: CASSLALGGAEQYF. The CDR3, as DNA: TGTGCCAGCAGCTTAGCGCTAGGTGGGGCCGAGCAGTACTTC.

This chain connects TRBV18 to TRBJ2-5; D is unresolved. The V gene's germline CDR1 is KGHSH and CDR2 LQKENI. There are 13 residues in the CDR3. V was cut by 0 bases and J by 5 bases, with 7 bases left in between. The chain's CDR3 is CASSPPERETQYF. CDR3 coding DNA: TGTGCCAGCTCACCACCGGAACGGGAGACCCAGTACTTC.

The chain employs TRBV2 and TRBJ2-7; 7 bases match TRBD1. Germline-derived CDR1 and CDR2 are SNHLY and FYNNEI. The CDR3 loop spans 14 amino acids. Losses at the gene ends were 5 bases for V and 3 bases for J; bases not matched to a gene: 7. CDR3 region: CASSYRDSHYEQYF. CDR3 nucleotide sequence: TGTGCCAGCAGTTACCGGGACAGCCACTACGAGCAGTACTTC.

The chain couples TRBV30 to TRBJ1-4, with D unresolved. V was trimmed by 0 bases and J by 8 bases, leaving 13 bases between them. Germline V gene data show CDR1 as GTSNPN and CDR2 as SVGIG (reference sequence). This CDR3 has 14 amino acids. CDR3 protein: CAWSVFQVREKLFF. The CDR3 region has the DNA TGTGCCTGGAGTGTATTCCAGGTTCGGGAAAAACTGTTTTTT.

The J gene is TRBJ1-3, the V gene TRBV28; no definite D call. CDR1 and CDR2 (germline): MDHEN, SYDVKM. V was clipped by 8 bases and J by 5 bases, with 4 bases between them. CDR3 length: 10 amino acids. This CDR3 is CASLRNTIYF. CDR3 in DNA: TGTGCCAGCTTACGAAACACCATATATTTT.

The chain is built from TRBV18 and TRBJ2-2; D gene ambiguous. Germline values: CDR1 KGHSH, CDR2 LQKENI. V was shortened by 1 base and J by 0 bases, with 3 bases between the two germline ends. The CDR3 runs to 14 residues. The CDR3 coding sequence is TGTGCCAGCTCACCACAAACGAACACCGGGGAGCTGTTTTTT. It specifies CASSPQTNTGELFF.

This chain connects TRBV5-4 to TRBJ1-1; maybe TRBD1 (5 bases). Trimming removed 1 base from V and 4 bases from J, with 11 bases in between. Germline CDR1 reads SGHNT; CDR2 reads YYREEE (reference sequence). This CDR3 has 14 residues. The CDR3 loop is CASSLYRRSTEAFF. The CDR3, as DNA: TGTGCCAGCAGCTTGTACAGGAGGAGCACTGAAGCTTTCTTT. Drawing the rest from reference TRBV5-4 and TRBJ1-1, the complete variable domain is ETGVTQSPTHLIKTRGQQVTLRCSSQSGHNTVSWYQQALGQGPQFIFQYYREEENGRGNFPPRFSGLQFPNYSSELNVNALELDDSALYLCASSLYRRSTEAFFGQGTRLTVV.

The chain uses TRBV3-1 (or the pseudogene TRBV3-2) and TRBJ1-2, with TRBD1 as a possible D gene (5 bases). V was cut by 7 bases and J by 4 bases, with 16 bases left in between. The CDR3 is 14 amino acids. Germline V gene sequence: CDR1 LGHDT, CDR2 YNNKEL (reference sequence). CDR3 protein: CASNPAGAGYGYTF. The CDR3 DNA is TGTGCCAGCAACCCCGCCGGGGCGGGCTATGGCTACACCTTC.

This sequence joins TRBV29-1 and TRBJ2-3, with D possibly TRBD2 on 6 matching bases. Looked up from germline, CDR1 is SQVTM and CDR2 is ANQGSEA. The CDR3 sequence is 13 residues long. Trimming cost V 7 bases and J 8 bases, with 19 bases left between them. Here the CDR3 reads CSGFSGLTSTQYF. In DNA, the CDR3 is TGCAGCGGGTTTTCGGGACTCACCAGTACGCAGTATTTT.

This chain connects TRBV6-1 to TRBJ2-7; 7 bases agree with TRBD1. This CDR3 comprises 15 residues. The V segment lost 1 base and the J segment 0 bases; nucleotides outside the gene matches: 3. CDR1 and CDR2 (germline): MNHNS, SASEGT. The CDR3 DNA reads TGTGCCAGCAGTGAAGATGGGACAGCCTCCTACGAGCAGTACTTC. Protein product: CASSEDGTASYEQYF.

The chain joins TRBV18 to TRBJ2-2, with unresolved D. The germline V and J ends were trimmed by 2 bases and 1 base, with 11 bases remaining between them. This CDR3 contains 16 residues. The germline V gene encodes CDR1 KGHSH and CDR2 LQKENI. CDR3 DNA sequence: TGTGCCAGCTCACCAAGATTACAGAGGAACACCGGGGAGCTGTTTTTT. This encodes CASSPRLQRNTGELFF. The variable domain in full, completed from reference TRBV18 and TRBJ2-2, reads NAGVMQNPRHLVRRRGQEARLRCSPMKGHSHVYWYRQLPEEGLKFMVYLQKENIIDESGMPKERFSAEFPKEGPSILRIQQVVRGDSAAYFCASSPRLQRNTGELFFGEGSRLTVL.

This rearrangement joins TRBV7-6 to TRBJ2-1; D is unclear. The V end lost 0 bases, the J end lost 6 bases, and 12 bases lay between the germline ends. The CDR3 is 15 residues long. Looked up from germline, CDR1 is SGHVS and CDR2 is FNYEAQ. The CDR3 loop reads CASSLATPPGNEQFF. As DNA, the CDR3 is TGTGCCAGCAGCTTAGCTACCCCTCCGGGCAATGAGCAGTTCTTC.

The gene calls are TRBV4-1 and TRBJ1-5; TRBD1 matches 8 bases. The CDR3 runs 14 residues. The germline V gene encodes CDR1 MGHRA and CDR2 YSYEKL. Trimming cost V 1 base and J 7 bases; bases outside gene matches: 3. The CDR3, as DNA: TGCGCCAGCAGCCAAGTACAGGGGGACCAGCCCCAGCATTTT. It specifies CASSQVQGDQPQHF.

CDR3 DNA sequence: TGTGCCACCAACGGCAATTCACCCCTCCACTTT. This translates into CATNGNSPLHF. This rearrangement joins TRBV2 to TRBJ1-6; no firm D call. Germline CDR1 reads SNHLY; CDR2 reads FYNNEI. This CDR3 has 11 residues. The V end lost 10 bases, the J end lost 7 bases, and 8 bases lay between the germline ends. Full variable domain (remainder filled in from reference TRBV2 and TRBJ1-6): EPEVTQTPSHQVTQMGQEVILRCVPISNHLYFYWYRQILGQKVEFLVSFYNNEISEKSEIFDDQFSVERPDGSNFTLKIRSTKLEDSAMYFCATNGNSPLHFGNGTRLTVT.